This TCR beta chain is from a study of T cell clonality in common variable immunodeficiency. Both groups were predominantly of Caucasian heritage. Libraries were prepared by immunoSEQ multiplex PCR; TCRdb keeps only in-frame clonotypes and omits some of them. Observed in the sample are about 52,000 clones, none of them singletons. Study results and caveats: In common variable immunodeficiency, TCR beta chains reportedly carried fewer deletions and N-nucleotide insertions. T cell subpopulation sequencing would be needed to explain CVID clonality. Fewer TCRbeta clones were shared among CVID subjects than controls.

For this clone: Antigen unknown. Read sequence stops 3 residues before the CDR3 end, and the germline J gene provides the missing end.

The germline CDR1 and CDR2 sequences are SGHRS and YFSETQ. V dropped 0 bases and J dropped 2; count of bases not matched to a gene: 11. CDR3 length: 18 amino acids. This chain connects TRBV5-1 to TRBJ2-3, with TRBD2 matching 8 bases. This TCR was sampled from a person between 18 and 75 years old in good health. What was sequenced was peripheral blood mononuclear cells. The CDR3 region is CASSLESGSALTTDTQYF. The covered CDR3 bases are TGCGCCAGCAGCTTGGAAAGCGGGAGCGCACTAACCACAGATACG.